This T cell receptor (beta chain) appears in the sequencing data of a study of metastatic and nonmetastatic thyroid tumors. Study context: Across blood and tumor or nodule tissue, repertoires from malignant and benign thyroid patients were compared with one another.

The CDR3 is 12 residues long. Germline CDR1 and CDR2: MNHNS and SASEGT. Trimming removed 7 bases from V and 3 bases from J, with 9 bases in between. Prior to thyroid surgery, none of the patients had received any treatment. This clone has at least ten counts. In the source study's methods: Built for papillary thyroid cancer, a distant-metastasis classifier drew on CDR3 differences across clinicopathological groups. TCRdb reassembled clones from the PCR reads with MiXCR. These V and J calls derive from TCRdb rather than the authors' analysis. The sample gives over 30,000 clones, about 21% of which show up once; 3% to 3.5% is in the top ten.

The clonotype was recovered from a male donor with papillary thyroid cancer or a benign thyroid nodule (not recorded which). Some clones in this sample may be carry-over from other donors' samples. The sequenced material came from tumor tissue. The V gene is TRBV6-1, the J gene TRBJ1-2; D call uncertain. The CDR3 coding sequence is TGTGCCAGCACGCGGGATTACTATGGCTACACCTTC. Amino acid sequence: CASTRDYYGYTF.